Listed below are T cell receptor beta chains from one sample, sequenced in a study of cytomegalovirus exposure and HLA in healthy donors. TCRdb's copy holds only in-frame clones and misses some; the assay was immunoSEQ multiplex PCR. The repertoire has 200,000 to 250,000 clones, 83% of them found once; the top ten carry around 5.6%. Material: PBMCs. These receptors all stem from a woman younger than 30 in good health and CMV-seronegative. Both conserved end residues are part of each CDR3.

J gene,V gene,CDR3 protein
TRBJ1-2,TRBV28,CASSPPLQGINYGYTF
TRBJ2-3,TRBV7-3,CASSPQGQGRANTQYF
TRBJ1-1,TRBV9,CASSVLVGESTEAFF
TRBJ2-7,TRBV5-4,CASSFRDRGSYEQYF
TRBJ2-3,TRBV9,CASSVLAGGDTQYF
TRBJ1-1,TRBV9,CAETGPGFF
TRBJ2-3,TRBV28,CASSGTSGRALISDTQYF
TRBJ2-7,TRBV21-1,CASSKEDIAGEQYF
TRBJ1-5,TRBV28,CASSLSGQGVNQPQHF
TRBJ2-6,TRBV5-6,CASSFVVRSGANVLTF
TRBJ2-3,TRBV6-1,CACRSGGTDTQYF
TRBJ1-1,TRBV19,CASSMGGGPGAEAFF
TRBJ1-1,TRBV5-1,CASSLGQGKVTEAFF
TRBJ2-3,TRBV5-6,CASSLGGNTDTQYF
TRBJ2-3,TRBV5-4,CASSQGGASADTQYF
TRBJ2-1,TRBV6-5,CASSYRGQPYNEQFF
TRBJ1-5,TRBV5-6,CASSFGNNQPQHF
TRBJ1-2,TRBV6-1,CASSEEALFTNGYTF
TRBJ2-7,TRBV7-2,CASSPLTGTSYEQYF
TRBJ1-3,TRBV7-8,CASSSSTGTGNTIYF
TRBJ2-1,TRBV18,CASSPSLNEQFF
TRBJ2-7,TRBV29-1,CSVDPGQGNEQYF
TRBJ2-3,TRBV28,CASYSGSPTDTQYF
TRBJ2-1,TRBV7-3,CASSADRGDHEQFF
TRBJ2-7,TRBV2,CASSRSGTSLF
TRBJ1-3,TRBV30,CAWSDLRGIGNTIYF
TRBJ1-2,TRBV7-2,CASSSGVNYGYTF
TRBJ1-2,TRBV6-1,CASLGGDYGYTF
TRBJ1-5,TRBV5-1,CASSLAGNRNQPQHF
TRBJ1-2,TRBV30,CAWSYGQIINYGYTF
TRBJ2-1,TRBV5-4,CASSTRTSGAYNEQFF
TRBJ1-1,TRBV9,CASTGDPGGGNTEAFF
TRBJ2-1,TRBV7-6,CASSPGNEQFF
TRBJ1-1,TRBV4-1,CASSRGRGQTGDAEAFF
TRBJ1-1,TRBV27,CASSQKTGKILGVNTEAFF
TRBJ2-3,TRBV30,CACLTVDTQYF
TRBJ2-7,TRBV19,CASRDGAYEQYF
TRBJ1-1,TRBV27,CASSPNPGQGDTEAFF
TRBJ1-6,TRBV6-1,CASSGASYNSPLHF
TRBJ1-2,TRBV10-3,CAISEARYGYTF
TRBJ2-1,TRBV9,CASSPRLIYNEQFF
TRBJ2-1,TRBV29-1,CSVHYPSSGIISEQFF
TRBJ2-5,TRBV11-2,CASSSGSGRGTQYF
TRBJ2-7,TRBV18,CASSSGQDYEQYF
TRBJ2-7,TRBV10-3,CATTGGGGEQYF
TRBJ1-1,TRBV19,CASSLVQGGNTEAFF
TRBJ2-1,TRBV9,CASSVESHVGEQFF